This passage covers 28 T cell receptor beta chains from one sample sequenced in a study of T cell responses to AZD1222 COVID-19 vaccine. Generated by immunoSEQ multiplex PCR, the TCRdb table keeps only in-frame clones and is missing some. The table lists roughly 140,000 clones, roughly 91% of them singletons, with roughly 2% in the top ten. The sequences come from peripheral blood, collected 28 days after the second AZD1222 dose. These TCRs come from an adult who received the AZD1222 COVID-19 vaccine.

The chain carries TRBV9 and TRBJ1-2; the match to TRBD1 covers 8 bases. CDR3 length: 14 residues. Germline assignment: CDR1 SGDLS and CDR2 YYNGEE. V shed 2 bases, J shed 3 bases, and the junction held 3 bases outside the gene matches. CDR3 nucleotide sequence: TGTGCCAGCAGCGTGCAGGGGGCCGACTATGGCTACACCTTC. It encodes CASSVQGADYGYTF.

The gene calls are TRBV2 and TRBJ2-1; TRBD2 matches 7 bases. The V gene's germline CDR1 is SNHLY and CDR2 FYNNEI. V lost 3 bases, J lost 7 bases, and 9 bases stayed unmatched. The CDR3 runs to 15 residues. In nucleotides, the CDR3 is TGTGCCAGCAGTGAGTTGGGAGGGCCTTATAATGAGCAGTTCTTC. Translated, it gives CASSELGGPYNEQFF.

This sequence joins TRBV18 and TRBJ2-1, with TRBD1 identical over 9 bases. Trimming at V came to 3 bases and at J to 7 bases, leaving 7 bases not matched to a gene. The CDR3 loop spans 15 amino acids. CDR1 is KGHSH, CDR2 LQKENI, per germline. The CDR3 DNA sequence: TGTGCCAGCTCACCCGGACAGGGGATGGGGAATGAGCAGTTCTTC. Translated, it gives CASSPGQGMGNEQFF.

The rearrangement links TRBV2 to TRBJ2-7; D is uncertain. The V gene lost 2 bases and the J gene lost 5 bases, with 4 bases spanning the gap. The length of the CDR3 is 11 residues. Germline V CDR1 and CDR2: SNHLY, FYNNEI. CDR3 DNA sequence: TGTGCCAGCAGTGAAAGGCACGAGCAGTACTTC. It encodes CASSERHEQYF.

The chain has TRBV13 and TRBJ2-6; 7 bases are shared with TRBD1. CDR3 length: 16 amino acids. Trimming at V came to 5 bases and at J to 0 bases, leaving 4 bases not matched to a gene. Germline V CDR1 and CDR2: PRHDT, FYEKMQ (reference sequence). The CDR3 reads CASSLQGSSGANVLTF. DNA for the CDR3: TGTGCCAGCAGCCTACAGGGGAGCTCTGGGGCCAACGTCCTGACTTTC.

The chain has TRBV18 and TRBJ1-4; 7 positions match TRBD1. J was trimmed by 7 bases and V by 0 bases; bases with no gene match: 2. The length of the CDR3 is 14 residues. Germline CDR1 is KGHSH and CDR2 is LQKENI. The CDR3 region has the DNA TGTGCCAGCTCACCACCAGGGGGCGTTGAAAAACTGTTTTTT. Protein sequence: CASSPPGGVEKLFF.

V gene TRBV4-2 combines with J gene TRBJ2-7; a possible D gene is TRBD2 (6 bases). The germline V gene has CDR1 LGHNA and CDR2 YNFKEQ. This CDR3 has 15 residues. Trimming removed 4 bases from V and 0 bases from J, with 13 bases in between. Here the CDR3 DNA reads TGTGCCAGCAGCCGTTCCGGGACTGACTCCTACGAGCAGTACTTC. Protein: CASSRSGTDSYEQYF.

The chain links TRBV14 to TRBJ2-7; TRBD1 is a possible D gene (6 bases). The germline V gene encodes CDR1 SGHDN and CDR2 FVKESK. The ends were cut back, 5 bases at V and 6 bases at J, with 23 bases in the middle. This CDR3 contains 16 residues. The chain's CDR3 is CASSAAGTNGIGEQYF. The DNA for the CDR3 is TGTGCCAGCAGCGCGGCCGGGACAAATGGGATTGGCGAGCAGTACTTC.

The chain links TRBV5-8 to TRBJ1-5, with D uncertain. V was shortened by 1 base and J by 4 bases, with 6 bases between the two germline ends. This CDR3 has 13 amino acids. Germline V gene sequence: CDR1 SGHTS, CDR2 YDEGEE. The CDR3 DNA sequence: TGTGCCAGCAGCTTGTATGTGAATCAGCCCCAGCATTTT. Amino acids: CASSLYVNQPQHF.

This chain links TRBV19 with TRBJ1-5, with D possibly matching TRBD1 (6 bases). The CDR3 covers 15 residues. Germline-derived CDR1 and CDR2 are LNHDA and SQIVND (reference sequence). Trimming pared 7 bases from V and 1 base from J, leaving 14 bases between. The CDR3 coding sequence is TGTGCCAGTAAGGGGGGGCGGAGGAGCAATCAGCCCCAGCATTTT. Residues: CASKGGRRSNQPQHF.

The J gene is TRBJ2-1, the V gene TRBV10-1, with TRBD2 identical over 7 bases. This CDR3 comprises 15 residues. CDR1 and CDR2 from the germline V gene are WNHNN and SYGVQD (reference sequence). Unmatched junction bases numbered 7, after V lost 0 bases and J lost 8 bases. The CDR3 DNA reads as TGCGCCAGCAGTGAGTCGCGGCAGGGAGGGTATGAGCAGTTCTTC. Residues: CASSESRQGGYEQFF.

The chain recombines TRBV5-1 with TRBJ1-1; TRBD1 aligns across 8 bases. Germline trimming cut 4 bases from V and 1 base from J; bases unmatched to any gene: 6. The CDR3 has 15 amino acids. Germline V gene sequence: CDR1 SGHRS, CDR2 YFSETQ. The CDR3 sequence: CASSPGGQENTEAFF. CDR3 nucleotide sequence: TGCGCCAGCAGCCCAGGGGGACAGGAGAACACTGAAGCTTTCTTT.

The rearrangement uses TRBV7-6 and TRBJ1-5; no firm D call. There are 12 residues in the CDR3. CDR1 SGHVS and CDR2 FNYEAQ come from the germline V gene. Trimming took off 3 bases at V and 2 bases at J, with 2 bases between the two ends. CDR3 sequence reads: CASSFGNQPQHF. In DNA form, the CDR3 reads TGTGCCAGCAGCTTTGGCAATCAGCCCCAGCATTTT.

This chain connects TRBV19 to TRBJ1-1; weak D call: TRBD1 (6 bases). The V end was cut by 4 bases, the J end by 6 bases, with 12 bases between. This CDR3 is built from 13 residues. CDR1 and CDR2 from the germline V gene are LNHDA and SQIVND (reference sequence). The CDR3 is CASSTYRTAEAFF. In DNA, the CDR3 is TGTGCCAGTAGTACCTACCGGACAGCTGAAGCTTTCTTT. The variable domain in full, with the rest retrieved from reference TRBV19 and TRBJ1-1, is DGGITQSPKYLFRKEGQNVTLSCEQNLNHDAMYWYRQDPGQGLRLIYYSQIVNDFQKGDIAEGYSVSREKKESFPLTVTSAQKNPTAFYLCASSTYRTAEAFFGQGTRLTVV.

The rearrangement joins TRBV4-2 to TRBJ2-1; D gene uncertain. The germline V gene has CDR1 LGHNA and CDR2 YNFKEQ. This CDR3 has 12 amino acids. Trimming removed 0 bases from V and 9 bases from J, with 6 bases in between. The CDR3 sequence is CASSQEGSEQFF. CDR3 nucleotide sequence: TGTGCCAGCAGCCAAGAAGGTTCTGAGCAGTTCTTC.

J is TRBJ2-1 and V is TRBV7-2; D unresolved. The CDR3 is 15 residues long. Looked up from germline, CDR1 is SGHTA and CDR2 is FQGNSA. V was clipped by 1 base and J by 0 bases, with 7 bases between them. The CDR3 is CASSLVGSSYNEQFF. The DNA of the CDR3 is TGTGCCAGCAGCTTAGTCGGAAGCTCCTACAATGAGCAGTTCTTC.

The rearrangement joins TRBV4-1 to TRBJ2-7, with unresolved D. The CDR3 sequence is 16 residues long. Germline CDR1 is MGHRA and CDR2 is YSYEKL. The V gene lost 0 bases and the J gene lost 0 bases, with 12 bases spanning the gap. CDR3 residues: CASSQEESRSSYEQYF. The CDR3 DNA reads TGCGCCAGCAGCCAAGAGGAGAGCAGATCCTCCTACGAGCAGTACTTC.

This clone was counted a single time. The chain recombines TRBV7-7 with TRBJ1-1; tentatively, D is TRBD1 (5 bases). This CDR3 is built from 18 residues. Looked up from germline, CDR1 is SSHAT and CDR2 is FNYEAQ (reference sequence). Trimming pared 5 bases from V and 6 bases from J, leaving 28 bases between. CDR3 coding DNA: TGTGCCAGCAGCCAAGGGGTACCAGAGGAGGCCCCGGCCCCTGAAGCTTTCTTT. This codes for CASSQGVPEEAPAPEAFF. The entire variable domain, with the rest obtained from reference TRBV7-7 and TRBJ1-1, is as follows: GAGVSQSPRYKVTKRGQDVTLRCDPISSHATLYWYQQALGQGPEFLTYFNYEAQPDKSGLPSDRFSAERPEGSISTLTIQRTEQRDSAMYRCASSQGVPEEAPAPEAFFGQGTRLTVV.

The rearrangement joins TRBV5-4 to TRBJ1-2; 10 bases align to TRBD1. This CDR3 has 15 amino acids. Germline values: CDR1 SGHNT, CDR2 YYREEE (reference sequence). V was pared by 4 bases and J by 0 bases, with 3 bases of the junction left unmatched. The CDR3 DNA is TGTGCCAGCAGCCCAGGACAGGGGGCTAACTATGGCTACACCTTC. It translates to CASSPGQGANYGYTF.

This chain links TRBV4-1 with TRBJ2-3; D not certain. V lost 1 base to trimming and J lost 2 bases, with 7 bases between them. The V gene's germline CDR1 is MGHRA and CDR2 YSYEKL. The CDR3 loop spans 14 amino acids. Written as DNA, the CDR3 is TGCGCCAGCAGCCAAGCCGAGGCCACAGATACGCAGTATTTT. It codes for CASSQAEATDTQYF.

V usage is TRBV5-1 and J usage is TRBJ1-3; no clear D gene. Germline lookup yields CDR1 SGHRS and CDR2 YFSETQ. V lost 0 bases, J lost 2 bases, and 9 bases lay in between. The CDR3 consists of 15 residues. The CDR3 protein is CASSLAGRAGNTIYF. The CDR3 DNA is TGCGCCAGCAGCTTGGCTGGCAGAGCTGGAAACACCATATATTTT.

The V gene is TRBV27, the J gene TRBJ1-6; D may be TRBD1 (5 bases). V was shortened by 5 bases and J by 4 bases, with 9 bases between the two germline ends. The CDR3 totals 14 residues. From germline, CDR1 is MNHEY and CDR2 SMNVEV (reference sequence). The CDR3 loop reads CASSVQGYNSPLHF. CDR3 DNA: TGTGCCAGCAGTGTTCAGGGATATAATTCACCCCTCCACTTT.

This chain connects TRBV5-5 to TRBJ1-4, with 8 bases lining up with TRBD1. The CDR3 spans 16 residues. V shed 0 bases, J shed 5 bases, and the junction held 6 bases outside the gene matches. CDR1 and CDR2 from the germline V gene are SGHKS and YYEKEE (reference sequence). CDR3 sequence (DNA): TGTGCCAGCAGCTTGGGGACAGGGACGCTCAATGAAAAACTGTTTTTT. Its protein is CASSLGTGTLNEKLFF.

The J gene is TRBJ2-3, the V gene TRBV6-5, with D perhaps matching TRBD1 (6 bases). Germline values: CDR1 MNHEY, CDR2 SVGAGI. With 2 bases removed from V and 6 bases from J, the gap between germline ends came to 9 bases. The CDR3 extends over 13 amino acids. CDR3 loop: CASSYGTLDTQYF. Written as DNA, the CDR3 is TGTGCCAGCAGTTACGGGACATTGGATACGCAGTATTTT.

V gene TRBV29-1 combines with J gene TRBJ2-7; D tentatively reads TRBD1 or TRBD2 (6 bases each). V dropped 3 bases and J dropped 7 bases, with 10 bases sitting between them. From germline, CDR1 is SQVTM and CDR2 ANQGSEA. This CDR3 has 11 residues. CDR3 DNA sequence: TGCAGCGTTGAGGGGGCGGGAGAGCAGTACTTC. Its translation: CSVEGAGEQYF.

V and J are TRBV6-1 and TRBJ2-7, with 10 bases identical to TRBD1. This CDR3 is 15 amino acids long. The V gene's germline CDR1 is MNHNS and CDR2 SASEGT. Unmatched junction bases numbered 2, after V lost 0 bases and J lost 3 bases. CDR3: CASSEAGTGVYEQYF. CDR3 DNA: TGTGCCAGCAGTGAAGCCGGGACAGGGGTCTACGAGCAGTACTTC.

This clone was seen a single time. The V gene is TRBV20-1, the J gene TRBJ1-4; D ambiguous. CDR1 and CDR2 (germline): DFQATT, SNEGSKA (reference sequence). The CDR3 loop spans 11 amino acids. Trimming took 6 bases from V and 5 from J, leaving 7 bases between them. CDR3 coding DNA: TGCAGTGCCCTGGGGAATGAAAAACTGTTTTTT. Translating gives CSALGNEKLFF.

The chain combines TRBV6-5 with TRBJ1-6; unclear D gene. This CDR3 comprises 13 residues. Germline loops: CDR1 MNHEY, CDR2 SVGAGI. Trimming left V 1 base short and J 5 bases short, with 3 bases between. CDR3 in amino acids: CASSYYNNSPLHF. Written as DNA, the CDR3 is TGTGCCAGCAGTTACTACAATAATTCACCCCTCCACTTT.